The entry below gives a single T cell receptor (beta chain) sequence along with its context. The sample originates from a study of blood T cell repertoires in COVID-19. The data were produced by immunoSEQ multiplex PCR, yet TCRdb's version contains in-frame clones alone and is incomplete. Among 200,000 to 250,000 clones listed, nearly 90% were seen once. Between the trimmed V and J ends, which lost 0 bases and 5 bases, there was a span of 25 bases. This CDR3 spans 19 amino acids. Germline CDR1 reads MGHRA; CDR2 reads YSYEKL. This rearrangement joins TRBV4-1 to TRBJ2-5, with D tentatively TRBD2 (6 bases). The receptor was isolated from a man aged 25-45 years who had been exposed to COVID-19. Input material: PBMCs or T cells enriched from blood (not recorded which). In DNA, the CDR3 is TGCGCCAGCAGCCAAGAGGGCGGGGACTCAATCCCACGGCGGGAGACCCAGTACTTC. Encoded protein: CASSQEGGDSIPRRETQYF.